This record looks at one T cell receptor (beta chain) sequence and its context. The target antigen is unknown. Some clones are missing from TCRdb's copy, which holds only in-frame ones; the method was immunoSEQ multiplex PCR. Here the sample spans about 650,000 clones, roughly 96% being singletons. The sample comes from a study of shared clonotypes between healthy human individuals. Only CD45RO-negative cells positively selected for CCR7 counted as naive CD8 cells, so terminally differentiated effector memory CD45RA+ cells were excluded. General study findings and limits: When naive CD4 clonotypes were compared across four donors, about 5% were shared. Richness estimates generally favored naive over memory subsets.

Germline V gene lookup returns CDR1 SNHLY and CDR2 FYNNEI. The CDR3 runs to 17 residues. V was pared by 0 bases and J by 6 bases, with 17 bases between. The specimen sequenced was naive CD8+ T cells sorted from blood. The chain links TRBV2 to TRBJ1-4; no reliable D call. The sequence came from a woman aged 25 to 39 in good health. The CDR3 reads CASSEALLGEGHEKLFF. CDR3 sequence (DNA): TGTGCCAGCAGTGAAGCGCTTCTCGGGGAGGGTCATGAAAAACTGTTTTTT.